This T cell receptor beta chain was observed in a study of esophageal squamous cell carcinoma under preoperative chemotherapy. Time point in this sample: before preoperative PTX-NDP chemotherapy. This CDR3 is 13 amino acids long. CDR1 and CDR2 from the germline V gene are WSHSY and SAAADI. TCRdb redid the calling of the PCR reads with MiXCR, one entry per CDR3 protein. The sample shows approximately 15,000 distinct CDR3 sequences, around three fifths of them seen only once. By its share, this clonotype is medium-sized (0.01 to 0.1%). This material was collected from a patient given preoperative chemotherapy. The clonotype originates from a human donor with esophageal squamous cell carcinoma. The donor label of this sample is uncertain. The chain carries TRBV10-2 and TRBJ2-1; D unclear. The J call is uncertain, as TRBJ2-7 better fits the DNA end. The CDR3 nucleotides read TGCGCCAGCAGTGATACCTCAATAAACGAGCAGTACTTC. This translates into CASSDTSINEQYF.